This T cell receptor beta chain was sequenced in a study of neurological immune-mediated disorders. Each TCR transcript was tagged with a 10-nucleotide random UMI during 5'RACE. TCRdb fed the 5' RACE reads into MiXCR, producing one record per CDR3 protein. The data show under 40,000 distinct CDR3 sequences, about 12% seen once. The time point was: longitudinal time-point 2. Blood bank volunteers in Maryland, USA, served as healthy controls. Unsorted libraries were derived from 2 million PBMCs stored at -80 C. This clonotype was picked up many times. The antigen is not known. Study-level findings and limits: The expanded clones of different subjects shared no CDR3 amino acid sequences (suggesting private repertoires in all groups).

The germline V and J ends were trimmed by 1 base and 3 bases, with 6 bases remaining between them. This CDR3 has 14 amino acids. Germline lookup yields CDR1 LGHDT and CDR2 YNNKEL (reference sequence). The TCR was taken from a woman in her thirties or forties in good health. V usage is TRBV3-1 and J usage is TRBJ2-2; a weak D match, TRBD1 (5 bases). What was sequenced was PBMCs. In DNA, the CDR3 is TGTGCCAGCAGCCAAGGGACATACACCGGGGAGCTGTTTTTT. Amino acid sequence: CASSQGTYTGELFF.